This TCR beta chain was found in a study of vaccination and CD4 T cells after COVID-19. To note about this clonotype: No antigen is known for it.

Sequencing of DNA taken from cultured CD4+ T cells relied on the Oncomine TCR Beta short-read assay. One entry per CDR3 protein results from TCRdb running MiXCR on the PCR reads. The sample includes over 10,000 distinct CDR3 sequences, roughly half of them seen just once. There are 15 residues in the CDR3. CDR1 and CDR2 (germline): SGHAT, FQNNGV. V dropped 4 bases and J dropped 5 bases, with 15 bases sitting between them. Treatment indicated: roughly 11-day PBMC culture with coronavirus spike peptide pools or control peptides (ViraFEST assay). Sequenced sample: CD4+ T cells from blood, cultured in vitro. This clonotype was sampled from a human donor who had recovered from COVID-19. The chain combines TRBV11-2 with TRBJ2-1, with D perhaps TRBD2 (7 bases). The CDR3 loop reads CASSSTRRGHNEQFF. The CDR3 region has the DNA TGTGCCAGCAGCTCCACACGGCGGGGGCACAATGAGCAGTTCTTC. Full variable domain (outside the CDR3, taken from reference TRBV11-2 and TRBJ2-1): EAGVAQSPRYKIIEKRQSVAFWCNPISGHATLYWYQQILGQGPKLLIQFQNNGVVDDSQLPKDRFSAERLKGVDSTLKIQPAKLEDSAVYLCASSSTRRGHNEQFFGPGTRLTVL.